The subject of this entry is one TCR beta chain. The data were taken from a study of blood T cell repertoires in COVID-19. This CDR3 spans 14 amino acids. With V trimmed by 2 bases and J by 0 bases, 1 base remained unmatched. Per the germline V gene, CDR1 is SGHNT and CDR2 is YYREEE (reference sequence). Using immunoSEQ multiplex PCR, the repertoire was profiled, and TCRdb retains in-frame clones only, with some absent. The sample lists around 200,000 clones; roughly 87% were seen once. The chain carries TRBV5-4 and TRBJ1-2, with 7 bases lining up with TRBD1. The material sequenced was PBMCs or T cells enriched from blood (not recorded which). This TCR was sampled from a man aged 18-30 years with acute COVID-19. The CDR3 bases are TGTGCCAGCAGCTTTGACAGGGCTAACTATGGCTACACCTTC. Translating gives CASSFDRANYGYTF.